The 5 T cell receptor beta chains below were found in one sample sequenced in a study of blood T cell repertoires in COVID-19. Using immunoSEQ multiplex PCR, the repertoire was profiled, and TCRdb retains in-frame clones only, with some absent. This sample has more than 250,000 clones, with more than 75% found just once. Sequencing was performed on peripheral blood. The receptors shown here come from a man over 45 with active or convalescent COVID-19.

CDR3 DNA sequence: TGTGCCAGCAGTTTACACAGGGGGCAGGTGGATAATTCACCCCTCCACTTT. It specifies CASSLHRGQVDNSPLHF. The V gene is TRBV28, the J gene TRBJ1-6; 9 bases agree with TRBD1. This CDR3 is 17 amino acids long. Germline CDR1 is MDHEN and CDR2 is SYDVKM. With V trimmed by 2 bases and J by 5 bases, 7 bases remained unmatched.

This clone was counted a single time. J is TRBJ1-2 and V is TRBV2; D might be TRBD1 (5 bases). V gave up 1 base and J gave up 3 bases, with 6 bases separating them. This CDR3 contains 13 residues. Germline V gene lookup returns CDR1 SNHLY and CDR2 FYNNEI. As DNA, the CDR3 is TGTGCCAGCAGTGAAGAACAGGACTATGGCTACACCTTC. As protein: CASSEEQDYGYTF. Variable domain in full (rest from reference TRBV2 and TRBJ1-2): EPEVTQTPSHQVTQMGQEVILRCVPISNHLYFYWYRQILGQKVEFLVSFYNNEISEKSEIFDDQFSVERPDGSNFTLKIRSTKLEDSAMYFCASSEEQDYGYTFGSGTRLTVV.

The chain carries TRBV7-2 and TRBJ1-2; no firm D call. This CDR3 contains 15 residues. V lost 7 bases, J lost 4 bases, and 19 bases lay in between. Germline V gene lookup returns CDR1 SGHTA and CDR2 FQGNSA. The CDR3 loop is CASTRLGRGGYGYTF. The CDR3 DNA sequence: TGTGCCAGCACCCGACTGGGGAGAGGAGGCTATGGCTACACCTTC.

This clone was counted once. The CDR3 sequence: CASSDGASGAPSTDTQYF. The CDR3 coding sequence is TGTGCCAGCAGCGACGGCGCTAGCGGGGCACCTAGCACAGATACGCAGTATTTT. This chain links TRBV9 with TRBJ2-3; the match to TRBD2 covers 9 bases. V trimming: 3 bases; J trimming: 0 bases; junction bases outside the gene matches: 11. This CDR3 has 18 residues. CDR1 and CDR2 (germline): SGDLS, YYNGEE.

The chain combines TRBV28 with TRBJ1-1, with 8 bases fitting TRBD1. Unmatched junction bases numbered 8, after V lost 10 bases and J lost 4 bases. The V gene's germline CDR1 is MDHEN and CDR2 SYDVKM. The CDR3 is 13 amino acids. The CDR3 DNA reads TGTGCCACGCTGACAGGGGCAGGCACTGAAGCTTTCTTT. Protein sequence: CATLTGAGTEAFF.